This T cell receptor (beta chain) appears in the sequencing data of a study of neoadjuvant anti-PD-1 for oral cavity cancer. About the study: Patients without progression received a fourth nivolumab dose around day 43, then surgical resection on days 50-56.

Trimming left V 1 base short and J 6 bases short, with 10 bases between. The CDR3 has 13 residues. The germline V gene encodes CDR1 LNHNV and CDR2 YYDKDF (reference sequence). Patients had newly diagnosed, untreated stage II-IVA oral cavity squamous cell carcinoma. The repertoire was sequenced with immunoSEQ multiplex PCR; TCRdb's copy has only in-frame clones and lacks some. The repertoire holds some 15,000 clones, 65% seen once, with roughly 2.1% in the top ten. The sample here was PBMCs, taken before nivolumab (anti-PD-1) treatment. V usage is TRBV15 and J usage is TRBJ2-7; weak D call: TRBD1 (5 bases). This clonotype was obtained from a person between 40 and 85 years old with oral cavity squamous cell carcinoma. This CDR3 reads CATSRGQPGEQYF. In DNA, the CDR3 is TGTGCCACCAGCAGAGGACAGCCGGGCGAGCAGTACTTC.